The 29 T cell receptor beta chains given below trace back to one sample, sequenced in a study of cytomegalovirus exposure and HLA in healthy donors. A multiplex PCR was run with 60 Vbeta primers and 13 Jbeta primers. Repertoires were generated with immunoSEQ multiplex PCR, while TCRdb's copy carries only in-frame clones and drops some. The sample includes about 200,000 clones, about 75% of them seen just once. The specimen sequenced was PBMCs. Receptors were obtained from a man between 18 and 29 years old in good health and CMV-seronegative.

The CDR3 reads CASSIGQTRSNEQFF. CDR3 DNA: TGTGCCAGTAGTATAGGACAGACCAGGTCTAATGAGCAGTTCTTC. The J gene is TRBJ2-1, the V gene TRBV19, with a tentative D call TRBD1 (5 bases). The germline gives CDR1 LNHDA, CDR2 SQIVND (reference sequence). V lost 1 base and J 7 bases, leaving 14 bases between the germline ends. The CDR3 runs to 15 residues.

The rearrangement joins TRBV6-4 to TRBJ2-3, with 8 bases that match TRBD1. Trimming removed 2 bases from V and 6 bases from J; junction bases left unmatched: 1. This CDR3 is built from 13 residues. Germline values: CDR1 MRHNA, CDR2 SNTAGT. This CDR3 reads CASSDQGADTQYF. DNA of the CDR3: TGTGCCAGCAGTGACCAGGGGGCGGATACGCAGTATTTT.

V and J are TRBV6-6 and TRBJ1-6; 8 bases are shared with TRBD1. This CDR3 comprises 15 residues. V trimming: 6 bases; J trimming: 5 bases; junction bases outside the gene matches: 6. Germline V gives CDR1 MNHNY, CDR2 SVGAGI (reference sequence). CDR3 in DNA: TGTGCCAGCAGCCAAAGACAGGGGCATAATTCACCCCTCCACTTT. Translated: CASSQRQGHNSPLHF.

Here the CDR3 DNA reads TGTGCCAGCACCCTGGGCCTAGCGGGAGCTTACGAGCAGTACTTC. Its translation: CASTLGLAGAYEQYF. The rearrangement uses TRBV28 and TRBJ2-7; 10 bases line up with TRBD2. CDR1 is MDHEN, CDR2 SYDVKM, per germline. V shed 7 bases and J 4 bases; nucleotides not matched to a gene: 10. CDR3 length equals 15 residues.

The J gene is TRBJ2-7, the V gene TRBV28, with 11 bases aligning to TRBD2. The length of the CDR3 is 14 residues. Germline CDR1 and CDR2: MDHEN and SYDVKM. V lost 3 bases and J lost 7; bases outside the gene matches: 5. CDR3 nucleotides: TGTGCCAGCAGTTTCCTAGCGGGGGGCTTAGAGCAGTACTTC. Translation: CASSFLAGGLEQYF.

This clone was detected once. The chain recombines TRBV7-2 with TRBJ2-7; 14 nucleotides match TRBD2. CDR3 length equals 15 residues. Germline V gene data show CDR1 as SGHTA and CDR2 as FQGNSA. The V and J ends lost 4 bases and 4 bases, in that order; junction bases with no gene match: 3. CDR3 sequence reads: CASSSGLAGVYEQYF. The CDR3, as DNA: TGTGCCAGCAGCTCGGGACTAGCGGGGGTTTACGAGCAGTACTTC.

The chain uses TRBV6-1 and TRBJ2-5; 11 bases are a match to TRBD2. The junction had 4 bases not matched to a gene; V was cut back by 6 bases and J by 1 base. There are 15 residues in the CDR3. The germline V gene encodes CDR1 MNHNS and CDR2 SASEGT. This CDR3 is CASRRLAGPQETQYF. DNA for the CDR3: TGTGCCAGCAGAAGACTAGCGGGACCCCAAGAGACCCAGTACTTC.

The chain combines TRBV20-1 with TRBJ1-2; D is perhaps TRBD1 (5 bases). V was trimmed by 2 bases and J by 6 bases, leaving 7 bases between them. Germline lookup yields CDR1 DFQATT and CDR2 SNEGSKA (reference sequence). There are 11 residues in the CDR3. The CDR3 protein is CSARQGNGYTF. CDR3 DNA sequence: TGCAGTGCTAGACAGGGAAATGGCTACACCTTC.

This chain joins TRBV11-2 and TRBJ2-5; D might be TRBD2 (7 bases). The V gene's germline CDR1 is SGHAT and CDR2 FQNNGV. CDR3 length: 15 residues. V lost 1 base and J lost 5, with 14 bases in between. CDR3 bases: TGTGCCAGCAGCTTAGTCCGGGGGGCCAGGGAGACCCAGTACTTC. Translated, it gives CASSLVRGARETQYF.

This chain connects TRBV5-8 to TRBJ2-3; tentatively, D is TRBD2 (7 bases). The V and J ends lost 4 bases and 1 base respectively, with 10 bases between them. There are 14 residues in the CDR3. Germline CDR1 is SGHTS and CDR2 is YDEGEE. The CDR3 loop reads CASSRGARTDTQYF. The CDR3 region has the DNA TGTGCCAGCAGCCGGGGGGCCCGCACAGATACGCAGTATTTT.

A word on this clone: One end of the junction fails to match germline, which may point to a read error. V usage is TRBV7-7 and J usage is TRBJ1-4; 7 positions agree with TRBD1. The CDR3 length is 15 residues. Germline V gives CDR1 SSHAT, CDR2 FNYEAQ (reference sequence). The CDR3 region has the DNA TGTGCTAGCAGCTTAGCGATAGGGACAGATGAAAAACTGTTTTTT. Encoded protein: CASSLAIGTDEKLFF.

The chain couples TRBV7-8 to TRBJ1-5; D might be TRBD1 (6 bases). Trimming left V 5 bases short and J 4 bases short, with 15 bases between. Germline CDR1 and CDR2: SGHVS and FQNEAQ. This CDR3 contains 15 residues. The CDR3 region is CASSPRDGTNQPQHF. CDR3 in DNA: TGTGCCAGCAGCCCCCGGGACGGGACAAATCAGCCCCAGCATTTT.

This clone has only one observation. This rearrangement joins TRBV9 to TRBJ1-3; D perhaps matches TRBD1 (5 bases). The CDR3 has 16 amino acids. The germline V gene encodes CDR1 SGDLS and CDR2 YYNGEE. V lost 3 bases and J 0 bases, leaving 13 bases between the germline ends. CDR3 DNA sequence: TGTGCCAGCAGCGGGAAAGGGGTCTTCTCTGGAAACACCATATATTTT. Translation: CASSGKGVFSGNTIYF.

V gene TRBV6-6 combines with J gene TRBJ2-1; 13 bases are shared with TRBD2. Germline loops: CDR1 MNHNY, CDR2 SVGAGI (reference sequence). This CDR3 has 16 amino acids. V was clipped by 6 bases and J by 4 bases; unmatched bases: 6. CDR3 bases: TGTGCCAGCAGCCCACCGGGACTAGCGGGATACAATGAGCAGTTCTTC. This encodes CASSPPGLAGYNEQFF.

The V gene is TRBV7-8, the J gene TRBJ2-5; perhaps TRBD2 as D (6 bases). The CDR3 length is 13 residues. Trimming removed 6 bases from V and 5 bases from J, with 13 bases in between. Germline V CDR1 and CDR2: SGHVS, FQNEAQ. CDR3 in DNA: TGTGCCAGCAGTTACGGGGCGGGGGAGACCCAGTACTTC. It codes for CASSYGAGETQYF.

The gene calls are TRBV6-5 and TRBJ1-2; 8 bases map to TRBD1. This CDR3 region has 15 residues. Losses at the gene ends were 6 bases for V and 3 bases for J; bases not matched to a gene: 9. In germline, CDR1 is MNHEY, CDR2 SVGAGI. CDR3 loop: CASRDPDRADYGYTF. In nucleotides, the CDR3 is TGTGCCAGCAGAGACCCGGACAGGGCGGACTATGGCTACACCTTC.

J is TRBJ2-7 and V is TRBV6-6; 8 bases agree with TRBD1. Germline CDR1 and CDR2: MNHNY and SVGAGI (reference sequence). With 5 bases clipped from V and 6 bases from J, the junction kept 6 bases outside the gene matches. The CDR3 covers 13 residues. This CDR3 reads CASSKGQACEQYF. The CDR3 DNA reads as TGTGCCAGCAGTAAGGGACAGGCCTGCGAGCAGTACTTC.

This clone has a single count. The chain joins TRBV10-3 to TRBJ2-2; 8 bases align to TRBD1. V lost 9 bases, J lost 4 bases, and 4 bases stayed unmatched. This CDR3 has 13 residues. The germline V gene has CDR1 ENHRY and CDR2 SYGVKD. CDR3 in DNA: TGTGCCATAGGACAGGGTAGCACCGGGGAGCTGTTTTTT. Protein sequence: CAIGQGSTGELFF.

The genes are TRBV7-6 and TRBJ2-7, with 13 bases lining up with TRBD2. Germline V gene lookup returns CDR1 SGHVS and CDR2 FNYEAQ. There are 14 residues in the CDR3. The junction had 4 bases not matched to a gene; V was cut back by 0 bases and J by 11 bases. CDR3 in DNA: TGTGCCAGCAGCTTAGCGACTAGCGGGGGGCTGAAGTACTTC. Protein: CASSLATSGGLKYF.

This clone was picked up a small number of times. The CDR3: CASSSPLSGVVQETQYF. The CDR3 DNA sequence: TGTGCCAGCAGCTCACCTTTGAGCGGGGTGGTCCAAGAGACCCAGTACTTC. The rearrangement links TRBV7-2 to TRBJ2-5, with 7 bases identical to TRBD2. J lost 1 base, V lost 4 bases, and 12 bases had no gene match. The CDR3 contains 17 residues. Germline V CDR1 and CDR2: SGHTA, FQGNSA.

This rearrangement joins TRBV9 to TRBJ2-6, with 14 positions matching TRBD2. CDR3 length: 21 residues. Trimming took 1 base from V and 0 from J; bases not matched to a gene: 9. Germline values: CDR1 SGDLS, CDR2 YYNGEE. Here the CDR3 DNA reads TGTGCCAGCAGCGTACAGGGACTAGCGGGGGCCGAGAGCTCTGGGGCCAACGTCCTGACTTTC. Translating gives CASSVQGLAGAESSGANVLTF.

The chain has TRBV10-3 and TRBJ1-3; D call uncertain. Trimming removed 0 bases at V and 4 bases at J, with 10 bases between. Germline CDR1 is ENHRY and CDR2 is SYGVKD. The CDR3 has 15 residues. Here the CDR3 DNA reads TGTGCCATCAGTGAGTCAACGGGATACGGAAACACCATATATTTT. It specifies CAISESTGYGNTIYF.

The chain has TRBV5-4 and TRBJ2-1, with 9 bases aligning to TRBD2. From germline, CDR1 is SGHNT and CDR2 YYREEE (reference sequence). V dropped 5 bases and J dropped 4; count of bases not matched to a gene: 7. The CDR3 loop spans 15 amino acids. CDR3 loop: CASRASGGYYNEQFF. DNA of the CDR3: TGTGCCAGCAGAGCCAGCGGGGGGTATTACAATGAGCAGTTCTTC.

V and J are TRBV6-4 and TRBJ2-2; 13 bases align to TRBD2. The CDR3 is 16 residues long. V shed 0 bases, J shed 6 bases, and the junction held 1 base outside the gene matches. The germline CDR1 and CDR2 sequences are MRHNA and SNTAGT. The CDR3 loop reads CASSDSGLAGPGELFF. In nucleotides, the CDR3 is TGTGCCAGCAGTGACTCGGGACTAGCGGGGCCCGGGGAGCTGTTTTTT.

The chain combines TRBV4-2 with TRBJ2-3; 9 bases agree with TRBD2. Trimming at V came to 0 bases and at J to 5 bases, leaving 15 bases not matched to a gene. Germline V gene lookup returns CDR1 LGHNA and CDR2 YNFKEQ. The CDR3 length is 19 residues. The CDR3 sequence is CASSQDAPASGNRGDTQYF. CDR3 DNA: TGTGCCAGCAGCCAAGATGCCCCGGCTAGCGGGAATCGAGGAGATACGCAGTATTTT.

The rearrangement joins TRBV5-6 to TRBJ2-3; TRBD2 aligns across 9 bases. The germline V gene has CDR1 SGHDT and CDR2 YYEEEE. After removal of 4 bases from V and 0 bases from J, the junction contained 3 bases not matched to a gene. This CDR3 contains 15 residues. This CDR3 reads CASSPTSGSTDTQYF. CDR3 in DNA: TGTGCCAGCAGCCCGACTAGCGGTAGCACAGATACGCAGTATTTT.

The chain is built from TRBV11-3 and TRBJ1-1, with D tentatively TRBD1 (6 bases). Germline CDR1 reads SGHNT; CDR2 reads YENEEA. The CDR3 runs 15 residues. The germline V and J ends were trimmed by 5 bases and 4 bases, with 17 bases remaining between them. The CDR3 DNA sequence: TGTGCCAGCAGCCTCTCCTTACAGGGTCGCACTGAAGCTTTCTTT. It yields the protein CASSLSLQGRTEAFF. The whole variable domain, remainder taken from reference TRBV11-3 and TRBJ1-1, is EAGVVQSPRYKIIEKKQPVAFWCNPISGHNTLYWYLQNLGQGPELLIRYENEEAVDDSQLPKDRFSAERLKGVDSTLKIQPAELGDSAVYLCASSLSLQGRTEAFFGQGTRLTVV.

The CDR3 region has the DNA TGCGCCAGCAGCTTGGTAGCCTACGAGCAGTACTTC. Its protein is CASSLVAYEQYF. The V gene is TRBV5-1, the J gene TRBJ2-7; D ambiguous. CDR1 is SGHRS, CDR2 YFSETQ, per germline. This CDR3 region has 12 residues. Trimming cost V 0 bases and J 2 bases, with 3 bases left between them.

J is TRBJ2-1 and V is TRBV5-1; 7 positions agree with TRBD2. V gave up 2 bases and J gave up 8 bases; unmatched junction bases: 10. The CDR3 covers 15 residues. The germline gives CDR1 SGHRS, CDR2 YFSETQ. The CDR3 loop is CASSFPAREGDEQFF. The CDR3 DNA follows: TGCGCCAGCAGCTTTCCAGCGAGGGAGGGCGATGAGCAGTTCTTC.